The rows below give T cell receptor beta chains drawn from one sample of a study of T-cell memory formation after mild COVID-19. One entry per CDR3 protein, called by TCRdb with MiXCR from the 5' RACE reads. Of some 260,000 distinct CDR3 sequences in the sample, roughly 15% were seen once. The specimen was PBMCs or a T cell subset sorted from them (not recorded which). The receptors were gathered from a man between 18 and 29 years old who had mild COVID-19 (a few samples of this study predate the infection). Cell type and time point are not known. Each CDR3 is given without its conserved first and last residue. D genes are given only for firm matches.

TRBJ2-1,TRBD2,TRBV11-2,ASSPLLLGTSRPYNEQF
TRBJ1-1,TRBD1,TRBV12-3/TRBV12-4,ASSFQDRGLSEAF
TRBJ1-6,-,TRBV15,ATSRDEQVLH
TRBJ1-2,TRBD1,TRBV12-3/TRBV12-4,ASSPGQGVNYGYT
TRBJ2-3,-,TRBV15,ATNTGPSTDTQY
TRBJ2-7,TRBD1,TRBV12-3/TRBV12-4,ASRRTGGGDEQY
TRBJ1-6,-,TRBV7-3,ASSLSQDHNSPLH
TRBJ2-7,-,TRBV5-6,ASGLVGNHYEQY
TRBJ2-7,-,TRBV3-1,ASSQESSEQY
TRBJ1-2,-,TRBV28,ASSPPAGEEGYT
TRBJ2-5,TRBD1,TRBV24-1,ATSGQGAVEETQY
TRBJ1-2,TRBD1,TRBV18,ASSPGQDFYGYT
TRBJ2-5,-,TRBV12-3/TRBV12-4,ASSGIDGETQY
TRBJ2-3,-,TRBV6-5,ASSYSVWGETTDTQY
TRBJ2-3,-,TRBV20-1,SGNGGQTDTQY
TRBJ2-5,TRBD1,TRBV5-1,ASSLTDRGDRETQY
TRBJ2-3,-,TRBV5-1,ATAQTGSTDTQY
TRBJ1-2,-,TRBV9,ASSVTGGRDYGYT
TRBJ2-2,-,TRBV15,ATSRAGRWRGSKAGELF
TRBJ2-1,TRBD2,TRBV11-3,ASSLGVAGYNEQF
TRBJ2-7,-,TRBV10-2,ASSGSYEQY
TRBJ2-5,TRBD1,TRBV7-9,ASSYTGVGETQY
TRBJ2-7,-,TRBV29-1,SVGEERVVERYYEQY
TRBJ2-3,TRBD2,TRBV4-3,ASSQGFGTSGGADTQY
TRBJ1-4,-,TRBV18,ASSPQKAGVEKLF
TRBJ1-2,-,TRBV29-1,SVELPPFTNGYT
TRBJ1-1,-,TRBV4-3,ASSQSSHGNTEAF
TRBJ1-1,-,TRBV7-3,ASSLTRTPDTEAF
TRBJ1-4,TRBD1,TRBV30,AWTQAGGDGGKLF
TRBJ2-1,TRBD2,TRBV24-1,ATSDYVSGGSYNEQF
TRBJ2-1,TRBD2,TRBV6-5,ASSRTSGGAYNEQF
TRBJ2-1,-,TRBV3-1,ASSNKNVYEQF
TRBJ2-7,-,TRBV12-3/TRBV12-4,ASSLKEVPYEQY
TRBJ1-2,-,TRBV20-1,SASTPGSNYGYT
TRBJ1-1,-,TRBV6-1,ASSEVFQGNTEAF
TRBJ1-2,-,TRBV5-1,ASSREANYGYT
TRBJ2-3,-,TRBV7-3,ASSLSTGEAAQY
TRBJ2-7,-,TRBV5-1,ASSLGGPRGSRVGSYEQY
TRBJ1-1,-,TRBV2,ASSARQSSEAF
TRBJ2-1,TRBD2,TRBV4-1,ASRRGPERGGNEQF
TRBJ1-1,TRBD1,TRBV9,ASSIHRGNTEAF
TRBJ1-6,-,TRBV7-3,ASSVVGAGGAPLH
TRBJ2-5,TRBD2,TRBV9,ASSRDYAGETQY
TRBJ2-5,-,TRBV29-1,SVGGGWETQY
TRBJ1-6,TRBD1,TRBV5-1,ASSLDPGQGASSPLH
TRBJ1-2,-,TRBV28,ASTSGSYGYT
TRBJ2-7,TRBD1,TRBV20-1,SARPPGQGNYEQY
TRBJ1-1,-,TRBV5-1,ASSLRTAQLAF
TRBJ2-3,-,TRBV7-2,ASSRNTDTQY
TRBJ1-5,TRBD1,TRBV6-2/TRBV6-3,ASQRDSSNQPQH
TRBJ2-2,-,TRBV12-3/TRBV12-4,ASSYSGLNTGELF
TRBJ2-1,TRBD2,TRBV5-1,ASSLAAGGGAVDEQF
TRBJ2-2,-,TRBV9,ASSGTTGTGELF
TRBJ2-1,-,TRBV7-2,ASSLQRGMGNEQF
TRBJ1-5,-,TRBV6-6,ASSGVENSNQPQH
TRBJ2-1,-,TRBV25-1,ATSLRQQF
TRBJ1-1,-,TRBV6-2/TRBV6-3,ASSYNAGRGYTEAF
TRBJ2-3,TRBD2,TRBV5-5,ASSPVSGGRDTQY
TRBJ2-3,TRBD2,TRBV6-2/TRBV6-3,ASSGGAGGTDTQY
TRBJ1-4,TRBD1,TRBV10-3,AVQGAANEKLF